The sequence of this T cell receptor (beta chain) was determined in a study of cytomegalovirus exposure and HLA in healthy donors. About this clone itself: Its antigen remains unidentified.

Germline CDR1 SGHNT, CDR2 YYREEE (reference sequence). The CDR3 is made up of 18 amino acids. V shed 4 bases, J shed 4 bases, and the junction held 16 bases outside the gene matches. General observations from the study: TCR clusters originating in the first cohort tended to co-occur in the roughly 120 validation repertoires, according to a later analysis.

Using immunoSEQ multiplex PCR, the repertoire was profiled, and TCRdb retains in-frame clones only, with some absent. Found here are 200,000 to 250,000 clones, 80% to 90% of them singletons; the top ten hold just under 3%. The V and J genes are TRBV5-4 and TRBJ1-2; 10 nucleotides align to TRBD1. Material: PBMCs. This clonotype was sampled from a woman under 30 in good health and CMV-seronegative. CDR3: CASSTFFGQGVRGYGYTF. CDR3 in DNA: TGTGCCAGCAGCACTTTTTTTGGACAGGGGGTGCGCGGCTATGGCTACACCTTC. The whole variable domain, remainder taken from reference TRBV5-4 and TRBJ1-2, is ETGVTQSPTHLIKTRGQQVTLRCSSQSGHNTVSWYQQALGQGPQFIFQYYREEENGRGNFPPRFSGLQFPNYSSELNVNALELDDSALYLCASSTFFGQGVRGYGYTFGSGTRLTVV.